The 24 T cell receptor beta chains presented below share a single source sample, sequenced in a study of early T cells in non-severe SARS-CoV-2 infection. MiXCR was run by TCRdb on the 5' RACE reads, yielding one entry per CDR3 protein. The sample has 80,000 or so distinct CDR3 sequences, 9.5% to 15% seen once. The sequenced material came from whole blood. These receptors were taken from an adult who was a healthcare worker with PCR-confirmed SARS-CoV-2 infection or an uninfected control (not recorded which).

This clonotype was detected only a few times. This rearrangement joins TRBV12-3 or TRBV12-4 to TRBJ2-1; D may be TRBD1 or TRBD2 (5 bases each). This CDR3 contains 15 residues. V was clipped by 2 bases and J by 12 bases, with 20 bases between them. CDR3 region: CASSLNSGRPSAQFF. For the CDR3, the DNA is TGTGCCAGCAGTTTAAACTCGGGGCGGCCGTCGGCGCAGTTCTTC.

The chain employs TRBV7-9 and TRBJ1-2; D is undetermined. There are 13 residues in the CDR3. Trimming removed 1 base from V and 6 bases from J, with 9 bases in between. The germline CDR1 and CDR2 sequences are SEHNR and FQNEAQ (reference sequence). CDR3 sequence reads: CASSLEQSHGYTF. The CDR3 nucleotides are TGTGCCAGCAGCTTAGAACAGTCCCATGGCTACACCTTC.

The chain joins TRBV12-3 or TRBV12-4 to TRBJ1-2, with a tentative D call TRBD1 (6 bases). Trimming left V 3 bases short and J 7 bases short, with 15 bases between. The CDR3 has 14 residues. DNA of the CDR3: TGTGCCAGCAGTTTCGGGGGCGCAATTGGTGGCTACACCTTC. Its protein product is CASSFGGAIGGYTF.

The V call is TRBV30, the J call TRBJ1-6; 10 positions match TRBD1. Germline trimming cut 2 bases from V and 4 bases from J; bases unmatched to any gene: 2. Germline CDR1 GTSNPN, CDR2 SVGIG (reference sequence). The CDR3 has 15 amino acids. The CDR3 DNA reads TGTGCCTGGAGTACGGGACAGGGGTATAATTCACCCCTCCACTTT. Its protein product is CAWSTGQGYNSPLHF.

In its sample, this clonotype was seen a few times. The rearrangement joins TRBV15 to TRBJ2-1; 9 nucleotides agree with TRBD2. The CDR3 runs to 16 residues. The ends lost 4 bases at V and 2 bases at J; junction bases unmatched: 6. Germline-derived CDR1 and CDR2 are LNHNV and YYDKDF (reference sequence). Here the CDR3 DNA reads TGTGCCACCAGCATGGGCGGGGGGGATCCCTACAATGAGCAGTTCTTC. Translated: CATSMGGGDPYNEQFF.

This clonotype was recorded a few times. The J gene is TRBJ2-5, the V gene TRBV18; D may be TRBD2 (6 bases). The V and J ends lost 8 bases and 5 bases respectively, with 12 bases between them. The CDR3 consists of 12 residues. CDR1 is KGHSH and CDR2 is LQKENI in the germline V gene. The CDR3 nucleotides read TGTGCCAGCCGGGGGACGGGTGAGACCCAGTACTTC. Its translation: CASRGTGETQYF.

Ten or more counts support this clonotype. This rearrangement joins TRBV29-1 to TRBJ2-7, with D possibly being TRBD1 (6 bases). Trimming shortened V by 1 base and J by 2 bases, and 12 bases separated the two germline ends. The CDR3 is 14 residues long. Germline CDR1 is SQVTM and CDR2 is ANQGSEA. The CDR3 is CSVEGGQAPYEQYF. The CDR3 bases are TGCAGCGTTGAAGGGGGGCAGGCCCCCTACGAGCAGTACTTC.

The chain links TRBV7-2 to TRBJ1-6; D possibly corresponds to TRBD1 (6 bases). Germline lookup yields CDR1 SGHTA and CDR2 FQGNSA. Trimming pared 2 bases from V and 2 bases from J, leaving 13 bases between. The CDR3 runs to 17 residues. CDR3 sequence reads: CASSLISGGAYNSPLHF. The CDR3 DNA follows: TGTGCCAGCAGCTTAATCTCTGGGGGCGCCTATAATTCACCCCTCCACTTT. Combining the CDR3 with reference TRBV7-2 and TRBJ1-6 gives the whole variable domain GAGVSQSPSNKVTEKGKDVELRCDPISGHTALYWYRQSLGQGLEFLIYFQGNSAPDKSGLPSDRFSAERTGGSVSTLTIQRTQQEDSAVYLCASSLISGGAYNSPLHFGNGTRLTVT.

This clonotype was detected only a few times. The CDR3 reads CASSSPGGSSYEQYF. CDR3 nucleotide sequence: TGTGCCAGCAGCTCTCCGGGCGGGAGCTCCTACGAGCAGTACTTC. The genes are TRBV11-2 and TRBJ2-7; 7 nucleotides align to TRBD2. This CDR3 has 15 residues. From germline, CDR1 is SGHAT and CDR2 FQNNGV. V shed 4 bases and J 0 bases; nucleotides not matched to a gene: 6.

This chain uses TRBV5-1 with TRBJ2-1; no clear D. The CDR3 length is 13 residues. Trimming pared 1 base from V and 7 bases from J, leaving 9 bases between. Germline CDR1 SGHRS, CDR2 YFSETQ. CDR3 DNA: TGCGCCAGCAGCTTGCAACTATTGAATGAGCAGTTCTTC. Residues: CASSLQLLNEQFF.

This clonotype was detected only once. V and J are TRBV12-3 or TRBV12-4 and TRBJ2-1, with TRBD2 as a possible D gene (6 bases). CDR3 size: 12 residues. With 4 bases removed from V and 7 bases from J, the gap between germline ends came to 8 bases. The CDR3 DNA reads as TGTGCCAGCAGTTCGGGGGAGAATGAGCAGTTCTTC. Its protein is CASSSGENEQFF.

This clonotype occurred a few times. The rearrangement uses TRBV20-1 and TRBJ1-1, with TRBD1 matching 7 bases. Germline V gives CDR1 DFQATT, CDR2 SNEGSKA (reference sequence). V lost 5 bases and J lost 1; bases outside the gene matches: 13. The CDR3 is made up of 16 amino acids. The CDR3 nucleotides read TGCAGTGCTTCCGACAGGGCAGCGGCGGGGAACACTGAAGCTTTCTTT. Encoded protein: CSASDRAAAGNTEAFF.

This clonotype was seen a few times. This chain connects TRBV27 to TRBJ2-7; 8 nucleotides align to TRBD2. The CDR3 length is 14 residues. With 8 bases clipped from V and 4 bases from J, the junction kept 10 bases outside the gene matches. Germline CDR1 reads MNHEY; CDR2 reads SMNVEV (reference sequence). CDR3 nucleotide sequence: TGTGCCAGCTCCCTACGGGAGGGGAGGTACGAGCAGTACTTC. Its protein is CASSLREGRYEQYF.

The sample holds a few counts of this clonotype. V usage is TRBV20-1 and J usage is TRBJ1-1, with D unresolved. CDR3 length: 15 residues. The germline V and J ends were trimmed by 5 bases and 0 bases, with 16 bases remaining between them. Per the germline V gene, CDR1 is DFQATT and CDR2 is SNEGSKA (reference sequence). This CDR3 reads CSAPGRALMNTEAFF. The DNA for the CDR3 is TGCAGTGCTCCTGGGAGGGCGCTGATGAACACTGAAGCTTTCTTT.

This CDR3 reads CAWRTGTGGILDEQFF. The CDR3 DNA reads as TGTGCCTGGAGAACCGGGACAGGGGGCATCTTGGATGAGCAGTTCTTC. This chain connects TRBV30 to TRBJ2-1; 12 nucleotides agree with TRBD1. This CDR3 region has 16 residues. Germline loops: CDR1 GTSNPN, CDR2 SVGIG (reference sequence). V shed 3 bases and J 8 bases; nucleotides not matched to a gene: 11.

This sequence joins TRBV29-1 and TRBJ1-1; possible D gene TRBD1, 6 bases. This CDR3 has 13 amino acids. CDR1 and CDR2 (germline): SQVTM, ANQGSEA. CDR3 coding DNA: TGCAGTGGGGTCAGGGGCCAGAACACTGAAGCTTTCTTT. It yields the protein CSGVRGQNTEAFF.

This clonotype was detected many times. CDR3 in amino acids: CASSAGGGPTGEQFF. The DNA of the CDR3 is TGCGCCAGCAGCGCCGGGGGAGGGCCTACGGGTGAGCAGTTCTTC. The chain carries TRBV5-1 and TRBJ2-1; TRBD2 agrees at 7 bases. This CDR3 has 15 amino acids. CDR1 is SGHRS and CDR2 is YFSETQ in the germline V gene. V trimming: 4 bases; J trimming: 9 bases; junction bases outside the gene matches: 13.

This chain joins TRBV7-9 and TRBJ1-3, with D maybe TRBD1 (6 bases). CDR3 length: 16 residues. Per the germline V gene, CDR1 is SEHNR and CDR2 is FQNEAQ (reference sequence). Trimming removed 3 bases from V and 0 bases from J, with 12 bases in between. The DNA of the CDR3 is TGTGCCAGCAGCTTGCCCAGGGGTGCCTCTGGAAACACCATATATTTT. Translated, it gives CASSLPRGASGNTIYF.

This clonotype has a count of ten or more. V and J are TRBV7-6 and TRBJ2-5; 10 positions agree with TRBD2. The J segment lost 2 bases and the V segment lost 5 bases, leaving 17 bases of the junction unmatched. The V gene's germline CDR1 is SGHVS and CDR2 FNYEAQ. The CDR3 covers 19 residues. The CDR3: CASSRRGAGGPSGQETQYF. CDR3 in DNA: TGTGCCAGCAGCCGACGAGGAGCGGGAGGGCCCTCGGGACAAGAGACCCAGTACTTC.

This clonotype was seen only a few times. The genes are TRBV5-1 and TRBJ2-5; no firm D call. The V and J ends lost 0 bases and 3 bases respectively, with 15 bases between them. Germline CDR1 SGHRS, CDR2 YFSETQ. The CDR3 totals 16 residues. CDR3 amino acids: CASSLVGTALKETQYF. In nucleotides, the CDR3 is TGCGCCAGCAGCTTGGTGGGAACAGCGCTTAAAGAGACCCAGTACTTC.

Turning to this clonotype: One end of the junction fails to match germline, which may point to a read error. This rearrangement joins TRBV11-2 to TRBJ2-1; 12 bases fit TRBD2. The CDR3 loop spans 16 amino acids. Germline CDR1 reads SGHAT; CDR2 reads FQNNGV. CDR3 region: CASSLVGLAGFNEQFF. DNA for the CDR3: TGCGCCAGCAGCTTAGTGGGACTAGCGGGCTTCAATGAGCAGTTCTTC.

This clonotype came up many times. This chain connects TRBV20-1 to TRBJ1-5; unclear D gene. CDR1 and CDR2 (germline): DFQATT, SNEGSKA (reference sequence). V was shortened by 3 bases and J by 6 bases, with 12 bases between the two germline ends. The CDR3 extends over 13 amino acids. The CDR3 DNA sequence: TGCAGTGCTAGCTCCACGTTGGGTCAGCCCCAGCATTTT. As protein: CSASSTLGQPQHF.

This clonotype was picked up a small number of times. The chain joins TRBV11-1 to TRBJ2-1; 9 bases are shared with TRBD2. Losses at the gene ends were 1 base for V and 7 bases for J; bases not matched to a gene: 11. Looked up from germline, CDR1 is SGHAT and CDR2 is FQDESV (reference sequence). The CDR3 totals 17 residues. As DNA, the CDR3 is TGTGCCAGCAGCTTAGAGATAGCGGGAGTCATTAGGAATGAGCAGTTCTTC. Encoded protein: CASSLEIAGVIRNEQFF.

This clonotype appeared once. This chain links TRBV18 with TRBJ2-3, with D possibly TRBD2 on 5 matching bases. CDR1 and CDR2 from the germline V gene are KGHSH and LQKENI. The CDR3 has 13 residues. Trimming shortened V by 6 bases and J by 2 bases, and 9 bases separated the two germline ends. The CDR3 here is CASSKRDTDTQYF. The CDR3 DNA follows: TGTGCCAGCTCGAAACGGGACACAGATACGCAGTATTTT.